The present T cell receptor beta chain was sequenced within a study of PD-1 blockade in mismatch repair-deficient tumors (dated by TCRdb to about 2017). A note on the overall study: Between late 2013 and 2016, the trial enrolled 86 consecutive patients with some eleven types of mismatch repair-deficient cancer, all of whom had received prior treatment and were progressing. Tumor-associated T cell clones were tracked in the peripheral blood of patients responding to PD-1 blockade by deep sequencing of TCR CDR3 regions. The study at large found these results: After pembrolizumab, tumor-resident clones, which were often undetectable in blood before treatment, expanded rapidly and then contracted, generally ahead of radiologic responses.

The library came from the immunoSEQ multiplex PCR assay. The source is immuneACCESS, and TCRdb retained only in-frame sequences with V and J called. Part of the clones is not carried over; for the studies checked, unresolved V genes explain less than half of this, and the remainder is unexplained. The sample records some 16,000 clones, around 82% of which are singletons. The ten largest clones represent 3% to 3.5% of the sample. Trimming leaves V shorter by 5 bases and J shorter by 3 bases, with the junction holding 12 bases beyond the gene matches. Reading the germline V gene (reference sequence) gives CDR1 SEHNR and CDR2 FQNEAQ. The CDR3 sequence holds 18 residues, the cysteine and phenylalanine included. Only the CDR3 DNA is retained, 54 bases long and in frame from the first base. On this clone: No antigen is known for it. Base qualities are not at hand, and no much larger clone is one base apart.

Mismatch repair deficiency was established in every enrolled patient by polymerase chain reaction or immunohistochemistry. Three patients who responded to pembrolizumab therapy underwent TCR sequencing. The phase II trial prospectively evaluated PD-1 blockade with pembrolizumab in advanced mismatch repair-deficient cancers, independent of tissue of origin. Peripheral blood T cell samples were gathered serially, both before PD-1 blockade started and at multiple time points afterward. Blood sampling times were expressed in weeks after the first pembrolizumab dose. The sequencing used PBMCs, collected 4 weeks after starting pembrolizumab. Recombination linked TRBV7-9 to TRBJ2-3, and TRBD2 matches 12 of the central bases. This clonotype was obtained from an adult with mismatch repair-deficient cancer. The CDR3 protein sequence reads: CASSDTLLGTSGTDTQYF. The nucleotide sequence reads TGTGCCAGCAGCGACACACTACTCGGGACTAGCGGGACAGATACGCAGTATTTT.